This T cell receptor beta chain appears in the sequencing data of a study of spatial heterogeneity in lung cancer. The CDR3 loop spans 15 amino acids. The germline gives CDR1 MDHEN, CDR2 SYDVKM. The junction had 7 bases not matched to a gene; V was cut back by 5 bases and J by 5 bases. TCRdb ran MiXCR on the 5' RACE reads and lists one entry per CDR3 protein. The sample includes 14,000 to 15,000 distinct CDR3 sequences, less than 14% seen only once; the top ten take 34%. The time point: sample taken at primary tumor resection. Sequencing of whole RNA from tumor, nontumor lung or frozen PBMC involved no sorting. The donors, fewer than 90 patients with untreated early-stage non-small cell lung cancer, provided the samples.

This TCR was recovered from a female donor with early-stage non-small cell lung cancer. The material was PBMCs, obtained at surgery. V and J are TRBV28 and TRBJ1-1; the match to TRBD1 covers 11 bases. CDR3 nucleotide sequence: TGTGCCAGCAGTACCCGGGACAGGGGGGAAACTGAAGCTTTCTTT. Translated: CASSTRDRGETEAFF.